This TCR beta chain was identified in a study of T cell repertoires in cytomegalovirus infection (dated by TCRdb to the late 2010s). About the investigation overall: Donor HLA type was relevant to the analysis, because carriage of CMV infection together with the matching HLA type was indicated by public TCR beta signatures. Findings and caveats that apply to the study as a whole: Carriers of CMV infection plus the relevant HLA type were discriminated by the cumulative frequency of public TCR beta family members in the study cohort and in an independent approximately 360-donor cohort. The ex vivo response was dominated by HLA-C-restricted CMV-specific TCR beta clonotypes, and the single most frequent clonotype in two of eight donors was supplied by these HLA-C-restricted clonotypes.

Concerning this clonotype itself: What antigen it recognizes has not been identified. The sample holds no much larger clone one base away, and base qualities are not on file.

Trimming at the junction amounts to 5 bases on V and 4 bases on J, and the germline ends lie 6 bases apart. Measured from the cysteine to the phenylalanine, the CDR3 is 12 residues long. The DNA shown is the 36-base CDR3, in frame from base 1. Based on the germline V gene (reference sequence), the CDR1 and CDR2 sequences are LNHNV and YYDKDF. Sequenced on an Illumina HiSeq 1500. TCRdb applied fastp at Q25 and MiXCR to the public reads, then kept only in-frame beta chains. One record per CDR3 amino acid sequence lists the most common genes and DNA. This sample is represented by 200,000 to 250,000 distinct CDR3 sequences; over 20% of them were singletons. Roughly 18% of the sample is taken by the ten largest.

The receptor chain draws on TRBV15 and TRBJ1-3; no D gene can be assigned with confidence. The sequenced material came from CD8+ T cells from PBMCs. This clonotype was sampled from a human donor in good health (CMV status not recorded). Some clones in this sample may be carry-over from other donors' samples. This receptor has the CDR3 CATSERGNTIYF. The nucleotide sequence reads as follows: TGTGCCACCAGCGAACGGGGAAACACCATATATTTT. The variable domain in full, with residues beyond the CDR3 obtained from the reference TRBV15 and TRBJ1-3 genes, is DAMVIQNPRYQVTQFGKPVTLSCSQTLNHNVMYWYQQKSSQAPKLLFHYYDKDFNNEADTPDNFQSRRPNTSFCFLDIRSPGLGDTAMYLCATSERGNTIYFGEGSWLTVV.